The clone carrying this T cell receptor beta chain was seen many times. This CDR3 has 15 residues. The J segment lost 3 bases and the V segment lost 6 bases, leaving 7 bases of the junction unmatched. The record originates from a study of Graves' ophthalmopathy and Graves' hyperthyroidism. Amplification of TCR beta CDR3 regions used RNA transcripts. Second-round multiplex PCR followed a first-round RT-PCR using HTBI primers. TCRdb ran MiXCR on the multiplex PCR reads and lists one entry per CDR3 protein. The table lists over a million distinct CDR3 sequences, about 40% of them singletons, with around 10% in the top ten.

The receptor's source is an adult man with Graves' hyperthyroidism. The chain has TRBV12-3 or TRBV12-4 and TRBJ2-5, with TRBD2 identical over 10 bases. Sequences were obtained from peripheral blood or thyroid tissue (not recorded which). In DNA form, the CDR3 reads TGTGCCAGCAGCCAAGCGGGAGGGATAGAAGAGACCCAGTACTTC. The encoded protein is CASSQAGGIEETQYF.